What follows are 13 T cell receptor beta chains derived from one specimen sequenced in a study of blood T cells in healthy people across ages. Through a sample-barcoded 5' primer and a J-beta primer mix, a second PCR was run for roughly 6 to 11 cycles. Each CDR3 protein gets one entry after TCRdb re-called the 5' RACE reads with MiXCR. The sample contains about 1,800,000 distinct CDR3 sequences, roughly 27% of which appear only once. Sequences were obtained from blood. Receptor source: a woman aged 30 to 39 in good health.

The sample holds a few counts of this clonotype. V and J are TRBV24-1 and TRBJ2-1, with TRBD2 as a possible D gene (6 bases). This CDR3 has 17 residues. Germline assignment: CDR1 KGHDR and CDR2 SFDVKD. V shed 5 bases and J shed 0 bases, with 16 bases lying between them. The CDR3 DNA is TGTGCCACCAGTGGAACCGGGGGACTCAGCTCCTACAATGAGCAGTTCTTC. This translates into CATSGTGGLSSYNEQFF.

This chain links TRBV20-1 with TRBJ1-5, with D uncertain. There are 13 residues in the CDR3. CDR1 is DFQATT, CDR2 SNEGSKA, per germline (reference sequence). V dropped 2 bases and J dropped 5 bases, with 10 bases sitting between them. Written as DNA, the CDR3 is TGCAGTGCTAGACGGGCAGTCGATCAGCCCCAGCATTTT. Protein sequence: CSARRAVDQPQHF.

This clonotype was picked up a small number of times. The CDR3 loop is CASIPPGTGTLDCYEQYF. The CDR3 DNA sequence: TGTGCCAGCATCCCTCCCGGGACAGGGACTTTGGACTGCTACGAGCAGTACTTC. The chain joins TRBV21-1 to TRBJ2-7; the table gives TRBD1 as D, unverified against the DNA. TRBV21-1 is given as a pseudogene. CDR3 length equals 18 residues.

Only a few counts were recorded for this clonotype. CDR3 amino acids: CASRARRAHIQYF. The CDR3 region has the DNA TGTGCCAGCAGGGCCCGAAGGGCTCACATTCAGTACTTC. The gene calls are TRBV12-3 or TRBV12-4 and TRBJ2-4; no clear D. V dropped 6 bases and J dropped 8 bases, with 14 bases sitting between them. CDR3 size: 13 residues.

The rearrangement joins TRBV27 to TRBJ2-3, with 9 bases fitting TRBD2. The CDR3 is 13 residues long. After removal of 11 bases from V and 2 bases from J, the junction contained 5 bases not matched to a gene. CDR1 is MNHEY and CDR2 is SMNVEV in the germline V gene (reference sequence). Here the CDR3 reads CACRGGATDTQYF. CDR3 nucleotide sequence: TGTGCCTGCCGCGGGGGGGCCACAGATACGCAGTATTTT.

V gene TRBV3-1 combines with J gene TRBJ2-4; D remains ambiguous. CDR3 size: 15 residues. Germline V lookup: CDR1 LGHDT, CDR2 YNNKEL (reference sequence). Trimming removed 3 bases at V and 3 bases at J, with 12 bases between. CDR3 loop: CASSQLDFGKNIQYF. CDR3 in DNA: TGTGCCAGCAGCCAGTTGGATTTTGGCAAAAACATTCAGTACTTC.

This clonotype was recorded a few times. This chain joins TRBV20-1 and TRBJ1-2, with D hard to call. CDR1 and CDR2 (germline): DFQATT, SNEGSKA (reference sequence). This CDR3 comprises 11 residues. V lost 5 bases and J 3 bases, leaving 7 bases between the germline ends. The CDR3 is CSASGDYGYTF. CDR3 sequence (DNA): TGCAGTGCTTCAGGAGACTATGGCTACACCTTC.

The CDR3 DNA reads as TGTGCCAGTAGTTCTACCCGGGACAGAGGACATCAGCCCCAGCATTTT. It translates to CASSSTRDRGHQPQHF. The chain joins TRBV19 to TRBJ1-5; 7 bases align to TRBD1. Per the germline V gene, CDR1 is LNHDA and CDR2 is SQIVND (reference sequence). V was clipped by 5 bases and J by 5 bases; unmatched bases: 12. The CDR3 has 16 amino acids.

The V gene is TRBV10-3, the J gene TRBJ2-1; D perhaps matches TRBD2 (5 bases). The CDR3 extends over 14 amino acids. V was clipped by 8 bases and J by 5 bases, with 16 bases between them. CDR1 is ENHRY and CDR2 is SYGVKD in the germline V gene. DNA of the CDR3: TGTGCCATCGGACTTTCCGGGAATAACAATGAGCAGTTCTTC. This sequence encodes CAIGLSGNNNEQFF.

This clonotype was seen a handful of times. The chain uses TRBV7-2 and TRBJ2-3; the D gene is possibly TRBD2 (6 bases). The germline V gene has CDR1 SGHTA and CDR2 FQGNSA. Deletions cut 5 bases from V and 5 bases from J, with 17 bases between. The CDR3 spans 15 residues. The CDR3 sequence: CASSPEAGPQDTQYF. CDR3 bases: TGTGCCAGCAGCCCCGAGGCGGGGCCCCAAGATACGCAGTATTTT.

This clonotype was seen at least ten times. This chain uses TRBV7-2 with TRBJ2-2; D gene unclear. Germline V lookup: CDR1 SGHTA, CDR2 FQGNSA. CDR3 size: 12 residues. V shed 3 bases and J shed 4 bases, with 3 bases lying between them. The CDR3 DNA reads as TGTGCCAGCAGCTTTTCCACCGGGGAGCTGTTTTTT. It translates to CASSFSTGELFF.

This clonotype occurred a few times. CDR3 nucleotide sequence: TGTGCCAGCAGGTCGCGGGGGGCTAGCACAGATACGCAGTATTTT. It specifies CASRSRGASTDTQYF. This chain joins TRBV12-3 or TRBV12-4 and TRBJ2-3; TRBD2 aligns across 8 bases. The CDR3 sequence is 15 residues long. J lost 0 bases, V lost 6 bases, and 5 bases had no gene match.

With respect to this clonotype: A read error may produce the germline difference seen at one junction end. The V gene is TRBV13, the J gene TRBJ2-3, with TRBD2 identical over 9 bases. Germline loops: CDR1 PRHDT, CDR2 FYEKMQ (reference sequence). The CDR3 loop spans 18 amino acids. In nucleotides, the CDR3 is TGTACCAGCAGCTTTCTAGCGGGGAACTGGTTGAGCACAGATACGCAGTATTTT. Its translation is CTSSFLAGNWLSTDTQYF.